These T cell receptor beta chains were read from a single sample in a study of post-analysis software for immune sequencing data. Each CDR3 protein is one row after TCRdb ran MiXCR on the PCR reads. The sample has some 890,000 distinct CDR3 sequences; 53% are singletons. Input material: blood. These receptors were taken from a girl aged 10-17 years with multiple sclerosis. Each CDR3 is given with its conserved first and last residue. D genes are given only for firm matches. Size tells how often a clone was seen (once, few, many) or the class of an expanded clone, and some rows leave it out.

J,size,D,V,DNA,CDR3
TRBJ2-5,NA,NA,TRBV2,TGTGCCAGCAGTGAAACCCCCGGGCCAGGAATATCGACCCAGTACTTC,CASSETPGPGISTQYF
TRBJ2-1,NA,TRBD1,TRBV28,TGTGCCAGCAGTTTTGGGACAGGGGCGGAGCAGTTCTTC,CASSFGTGAEQFF
TRBJ2-4,NA,NA,TRBV20-1,TGCAGTGCTTATGGGGGAGGAGGTGTTAACATTCAGTACTTC,CSAYGGGGVNIQYF
TRBJ1-2,NA,TRBD1,TRBV24-1,TGTGCCACCAGTGATGCGTCGGGACAGGAGTACTCCACCTTC,CATSDASGQEYSTF
TRBJ2-5,few,TRBD2,TRBV7-9,TGTGCCAGCAGCCCCTCTCTAGCGGGGGATTTGGCCCAGTACTTC,CASSPSLAGDLAQYF
TRBJ2-7,NA,NA,TRBV29-1,TGCAGCTCGTGCGCGGCGGTTTACGAGCAGTACTTC,CSSCAAVYEQYF
TRBJ1-2,NA,NA,TRBV25-1,TGTGCCAGCAGTGAATCTAGTCACTATGGCTACACCTTC,CASSESSHYGYTF
TRBJ2-1,few,NA,TRBV10-3,TGTGCCATCAGTGAGAGCGGAAGGGCCAAATCGGGGGAGCAGTTCTTC,CAISESGRAKSGEQFF
TRBJ2-7,few,NA,TRBV12-3/TRBV12-4,TGTGCCAGCAGCCTTCCTCCTACCGCTAGCTCCTACGAGCAGTACTTC,CASSLPPTASSYEQYF
TRBJ2-1,NA,TRBD2,TRBV5-1,TGCGCCAGCAGCTTGATCCTGCCTAGCGGGGTATCAGAGCAGTTCTTC,CASSLILPSGVSEQFF
TRBJ1-4,once,NA,TRBV20-1,TGCAGTGCTAAAATAATGAAGCGCGAAAAACTGTTTTTT,CSAKIMKREKLFF
TRBJ1-5,NA,TRBD1,TRBV20-1,TGCAGTGGGACAGGGGGAGGGGATCAGCCCCAGCATTTT,CSGTGGGDQPQHF
TRBJ2-1,few,TRBD2,TRBV20-1,TGCAGTGCTAGGGGCGGACTAGCTGCGTCCTACAATGAGCAGTTCTTC,CSARGGLAASYNEQFF
TRBJ2-1,NA,TRBD2,TRBV12-3/TRBV12-4,TGTGCCAGCAGTCGCGCCGGGGGGGTTGAGCAGTTCTTC,CASSRAGGVEQFF
TRBJ1-1,NA,TRBD1,TRBV7-9,TGTGCCAGCAGCTTAGCAACAGGGGGCAAGGGAACTGAAGCTTTCTTT,CASSLATGGKGTEAFF
TRBJ2-5,few,NA,TRBV5-1,TGCGCCAGCAGCCGGGCCGTACAAGAGACCCAGTACTTC,CASSRAVQETQYF
TRBJ2-6,once,NA,TRBV7-3,TGTGCCGGCAGCGCCTACAGCCGCCCGGACTCTGGGGCCAACGTCCTGACTTTC,CAGSAYSRPDSGANVLTF
TRBJ2-1,few,TRBD2,TRBV27,TGTGCCAGCAGTTGGGGGACTAGCTCCTACAATGAGCAGTTCTTC,CASSWGTSSYNEQFF
TRBJ2-5,few,NA,TRBV27,TGTGCCAGCAGGAGGCCAGATCAAGAGACCCAGTACTTC,CASRRPDQETQYF
TRBJ1-1,few,NA,TRBV29-1,TGCAGCGTTGCCCCGGGGGGAGTGGGCACTGAAGCTTTCTTT,CSVAPGGVGTEAFF
TRBJ2-7,few,NA,TRBV28,TGTGCCAGCAGCTTGGTTGGGTTCGAGCAGTACTTC,CASSLVGFEQYF
TRBJ2-5,once,TRBD2,TRBV20-1,TGCAGTGCTCTCCTAGCGGGAGTGGGGGAGCAGTACTTC,CSALLAGVGEQYF